The TCR beta chain described here comes from a study of shared clonotypes between healthy human individuals. V gave up 0 bases and J gave up 0 bases, with 12 bases separating them. CDR3 size: 17 residues. Per the germline V gene, CDR1 is MGHRA and CDR2 is YSYEKL. Sequencing used immunoSEQ multiplex PCR; TCRdb keeps in-frame clones, though not all of them. Of millions of clones in the sample, more than 85% were seen once. The sample comprised naive CD4+ T cells from PBMCs. The subset is: CD45RA+ positively selected. The chain links TRBV4-1 to TRBJ1-3; D possibly corresponds to TRBD1 (6 bases). The sequence came from a man younger than 35 in good health. Some clones in this sample may be carry-over from other donors' samples. CDR3 sequence reads: CASSQDKTGSSGNTIYF. DNA for the CDR3: TGCGCCAGCAGCCAAGATAAAACAGGGAGCTCTGGAAACACCATATATTTT.